This TCR beta chain was profiled in a study of blood T cell repertoires in COVID-19. Study context: T cells, B-cell-depleted T cells, or PBMCs supplied cDNA or gDNA.

Authors' methods: By means of reference gene primer amplification, nucleated cell counts were estimated. The assay was immunoSEQ multiplex PCR, and TCRdb's table has in-frame clones only and misses some. V, J and clone size were drawn from that table, and D and trimming were deduced from the DNA. In the table there are about 140,000 clones, about three quarters of which are singletons. This clone was detected once. The ends were cut back, 5 bases at V and 0 bases at J, with 13 bases in the middle. Germline V lookup: CDR1 LNHDA, CDR2 SQIVND (reference sequence). The CDR3 runs 15 residues. The chain couples TRBV19 to TRBJ1-1; tentatively, D is TRBD1 (5 bases). Sequenced material: peripheral blood. The sequence was collected from an elderly woman with active or convalescent COVID-19. CDR3 sequence (DNA): TGTGCCAGTAGTCTTCAGGGCCCGTTGAACACTGAAGCTTTCTTT. Amino acids: CASSLQGPLNTEAFF.